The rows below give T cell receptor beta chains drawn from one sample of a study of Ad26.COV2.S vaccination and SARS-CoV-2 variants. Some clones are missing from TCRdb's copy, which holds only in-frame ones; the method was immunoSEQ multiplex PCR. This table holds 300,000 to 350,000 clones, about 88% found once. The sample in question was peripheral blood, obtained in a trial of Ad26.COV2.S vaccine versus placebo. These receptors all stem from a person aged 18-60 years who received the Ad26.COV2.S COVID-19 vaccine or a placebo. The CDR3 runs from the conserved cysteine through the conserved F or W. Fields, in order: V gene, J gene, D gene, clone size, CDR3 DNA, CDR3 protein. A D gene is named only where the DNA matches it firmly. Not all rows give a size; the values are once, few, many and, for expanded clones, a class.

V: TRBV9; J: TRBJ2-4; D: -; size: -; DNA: TGTGCCAGCAGCGTAGGAGTTTGGGATAACATTCAGTACTTC; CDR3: CASSVGVWDNIQYF
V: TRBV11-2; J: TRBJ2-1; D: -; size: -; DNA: TGTGCCAGCAGCCCCGGTTGGGGCGGGGACTACAATGAGCAGTTCTTC; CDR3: CASSPGWGGDYNEQFF
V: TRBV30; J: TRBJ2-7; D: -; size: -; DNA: TGTGCCTGGACCATCGGTCAGGGGACCCCCTACGAGCAGTACTTC; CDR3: CAWTIGQGTPYEQYF
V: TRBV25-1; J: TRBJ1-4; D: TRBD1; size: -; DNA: TGTGCCAGCAGTTACAGACAGGGGACTAATGAAAAACTGTTTTTT; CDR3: CASSYRQGTNEKLFF
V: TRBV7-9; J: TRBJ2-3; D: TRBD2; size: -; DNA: TGTGCCAGCAGCCTAGGGAGCGGGGGATCCACAGATACGCAGTATTTT; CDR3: CASSLGSGGSTDTQYF
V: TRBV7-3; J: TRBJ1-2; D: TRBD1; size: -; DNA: TGTGCCAGCAGCTCCCAACAGGGGGCTCGGTTAGATGGCTACACCTTC; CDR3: CASSSQQGARLDGYTF
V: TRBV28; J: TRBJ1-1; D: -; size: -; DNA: TGTGCCAGCAAACGACAGTGGGGGGCATTGACTGAAGCTTTCTTT; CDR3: CASKRQWGALTEAFF
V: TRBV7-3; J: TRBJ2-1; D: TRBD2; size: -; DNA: TGTGCCAGCAGCTTGAGACTAGCGGGAGAGAATGAGCAGTTCTTC; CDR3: CASSLRLAGENEQFF
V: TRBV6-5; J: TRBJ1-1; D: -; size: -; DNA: TGTGCCAGCAGTTACTCGAGTGAGACATTGAACACTGAAGCTTTCTTT; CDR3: CASSYSSETLNTEAFF
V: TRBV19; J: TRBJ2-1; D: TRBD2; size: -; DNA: TGTGCCAGTAGGAGGGGACTAGCGGGAGATTTGTTATCCTCCTACAATGAGCAGTTCTTC; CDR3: CASRRGLAGDLLSSYNEQFF
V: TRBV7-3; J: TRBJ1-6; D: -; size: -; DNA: TGTGCCAGCAGCTTAATCGGGGGTTCTAAGTCACCCCTCCACTTT; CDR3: CASSLIGGSKSPLHF
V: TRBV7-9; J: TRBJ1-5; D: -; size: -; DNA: TGTGCCAGCAGCCCTGAATATAGCAATCAGCCCCAGCATTTT; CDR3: CASSPEYSNQPQHF
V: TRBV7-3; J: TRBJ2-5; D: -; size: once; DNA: TGTGCCAGCAGCCCGGGAAGGGGGGGCAAAGAGACCCAGTACTTC; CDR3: CASSPGRGGKETQYF
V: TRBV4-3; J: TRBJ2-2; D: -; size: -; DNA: TGCGCCAGCAGCCAAGGTGGGGCAGGGGTGACCGGGGAGCTGTTTTTT; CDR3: CASSQGGAGVTGELFF
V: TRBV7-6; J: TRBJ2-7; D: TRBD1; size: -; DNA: TGTGCCAGCAGCTTAGGAGGACAGGCATTTAGCTACGAGCAGTACTTC; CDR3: CASSLGGQAFSYEQYF
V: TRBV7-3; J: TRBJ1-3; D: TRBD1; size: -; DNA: TGTGCCAGCAGACCCACAGGGGCTGGAAACACCATATATTTT; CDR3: CASRPTGAGNTIYF
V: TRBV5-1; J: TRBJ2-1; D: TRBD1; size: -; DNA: TGCGCCAGCAGCTTTGACAGGGGTTTTGAGAGTGAGCAGTTCTTC; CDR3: CASSFDRGFESEQFF
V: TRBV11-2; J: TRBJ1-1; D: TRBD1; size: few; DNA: TGTGCCAGCAGCTTAGATCCGGGACAGGGCTCTGAAGCTTTCTTT; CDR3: CASSLDPGQGSEAFF
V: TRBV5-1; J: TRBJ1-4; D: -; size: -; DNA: TGCGCCAGCAGCCCTGTGATTAATGAAAAACTGTTTTTT; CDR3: CASSPVINEKLFF
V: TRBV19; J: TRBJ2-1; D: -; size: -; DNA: TGTGCCAGTAGTATAGATTCGGACTTTCTGCAGTTCTTC; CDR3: CASSIDSDFLQFF
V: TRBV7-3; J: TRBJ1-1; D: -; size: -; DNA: TGTGCCAGCAGCTCCACAGGGTGGACTGAAGCTTTCTTT; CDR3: CASSSTGWTEAFF
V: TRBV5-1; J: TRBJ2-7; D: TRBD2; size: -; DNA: TGCGCCAGCAGCTTCCTAGCGGGAGACTACGAGCAGTACTTC; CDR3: CASSFLAGDYEQYF
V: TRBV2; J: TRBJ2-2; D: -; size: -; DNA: TGTGCCAGCAATGGGGCCGCCGGGGAGCTGTTTTTT; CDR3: CASNGAAGELFF
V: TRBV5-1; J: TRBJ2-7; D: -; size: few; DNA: TGCGCCAGCAGCGACTCCTACGAGCAGTACTTC; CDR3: CASSDSYEQYF
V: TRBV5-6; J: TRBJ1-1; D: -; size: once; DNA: TGTGCCAGCAGCTTGGACGCCAGGGTGGGAACTGAAGCTTTCTTT; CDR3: CASSLDARVGTEAFF
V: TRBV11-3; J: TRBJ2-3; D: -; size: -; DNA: TGTGCCAGCAGCTACCACACAGATACGCAGTATTTT; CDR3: CASSYHTDTQYF
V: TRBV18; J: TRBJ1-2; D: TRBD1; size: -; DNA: TGTGCCAGCTCACCAGGGACAGAACCAAACTATGGCTACACCTTC; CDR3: CASSPGTEPNYGYTF
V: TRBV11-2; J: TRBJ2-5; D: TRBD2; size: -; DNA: TGTGCCAGCAGTCCCCCCGTGAGCGGGAGGGAGACCCAGTACTTC; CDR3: CASSPPVSGRETQYF
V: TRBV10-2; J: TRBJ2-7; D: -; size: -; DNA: TGCGCCAGCAGTGAGTCGAATCGACAGGTCTACGAGCAGTACTTC; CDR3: CASSESNRQVYEQYF
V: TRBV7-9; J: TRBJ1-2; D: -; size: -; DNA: TGTGCCAGCAGCTTAGCGGGGGGGCGAGTATATGGCTACACCTTC; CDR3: CASSLAGGRVYGYTF
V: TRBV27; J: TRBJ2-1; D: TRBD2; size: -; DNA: TGTGCCAGCAGACTCCCAACTAGCGGGACAACCAATGAGCAGTTCTTC; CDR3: CASRLPTSGTTNEQFF
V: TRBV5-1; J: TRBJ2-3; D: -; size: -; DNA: TGCGCCAGCAGCTCGGGGGAGGTCACAGATACGCAGTATTTT; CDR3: CASSSGEVTDTQYF
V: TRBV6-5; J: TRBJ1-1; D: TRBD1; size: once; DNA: TGTGCCAGCAGGGACAGGGGTGGCACTGAAGCTTTCTTT; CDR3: CASRDRGGTEAFF
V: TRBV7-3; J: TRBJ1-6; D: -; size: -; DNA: TGTGCCAGCAGCTTAATGGGCATTGGGGATTCACCCCTCCACTTT; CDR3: CASSLMGIGDSPLHF
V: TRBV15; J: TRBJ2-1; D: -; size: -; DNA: TGTGCCACCAGCAGAGTAGCGACAGACAATGAGCAGTTCTTC; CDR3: CATSRVATDNEQFF
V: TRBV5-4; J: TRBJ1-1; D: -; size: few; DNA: TGTGCCAGCAGCCCCGGTGGGAGGGAAGCTTTCTTT; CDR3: CASSPGGREAFF
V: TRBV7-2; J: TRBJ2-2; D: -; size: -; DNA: TGTGCCAGCAGCTTAGCGGTCTTCGAGGCGAACACCGGGGAGCTGTTTTTT; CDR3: CASSLAVFEANTGELFF
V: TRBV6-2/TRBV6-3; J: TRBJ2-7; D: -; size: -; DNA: TGTGCCAGCAGTTACTCTCGTTCGGGGAACGAGCAGTACTTC; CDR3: CASSYSRSGNEQYF
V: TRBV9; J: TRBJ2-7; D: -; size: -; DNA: TGTGCCAGCAGCGCCCAGGTAGGACCCTCGACGGAATCCTACGAGCAGTACTTC; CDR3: CASSAQVGPSTESYEQYF
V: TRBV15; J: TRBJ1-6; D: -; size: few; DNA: TGTGCCACCAGCAGGGGGACGGGGGATTCACCCCTCCACTTT; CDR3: CATSRGTGDSPLHF
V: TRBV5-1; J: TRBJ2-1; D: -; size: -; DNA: TGCGCCAGCAGCCCTATCGGTGGGTACTCCTACAATGAGCAGTTCTTC; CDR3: CASSPIGGYSYNEQFF
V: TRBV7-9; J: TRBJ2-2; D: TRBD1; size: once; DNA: TGTGCCAGCAGCCCTCCCAGGGGGCAAACCGGGGAGCTGTTTTTT; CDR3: CASSPPRGQTGELFF
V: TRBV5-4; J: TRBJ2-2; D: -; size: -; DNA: TGTGCCAGCAGCTCGTCCAGGGGAAAAACCGGGGAGCTGTTTTTT; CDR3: CASSSSRGKTGELFF
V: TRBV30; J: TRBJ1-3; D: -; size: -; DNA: TGTGCCTGGAGTGTAGCCTTCTCTGGAAACACCATATATTTT; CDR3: CAWSVAFSGNTIYF
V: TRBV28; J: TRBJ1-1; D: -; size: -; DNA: TGTGCCAGCAGTTTAACAGGTTGGAACACTGAAGCTTTCTTT; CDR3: CASSLTGWNTEAFF
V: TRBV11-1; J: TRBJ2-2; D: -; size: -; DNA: TGTGCCAGCAGGTTGACAGGCCAGAACACCGGGGAGCTGTTTTTT; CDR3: CASRLTGQNTGELFF
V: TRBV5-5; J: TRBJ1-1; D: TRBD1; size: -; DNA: TGTGCCAGCAGCTCCCCGGGACAGGGGATTGGGAACACTGAAGCTTTCTTT; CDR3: CASSSPGQGIGNTEAFF
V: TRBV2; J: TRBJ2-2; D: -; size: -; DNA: TGTGCCAGCAGGACACAGGGAATCACCGGGGAGCTGTTTTTT; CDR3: CASRTQGITGELFF
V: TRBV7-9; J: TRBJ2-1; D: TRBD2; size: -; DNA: TGTGCCAGCAGCTTTAGCGGGAGGGCCTACAATGAGCAGTTCTTC; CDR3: CASSFSGRAYNEQFF
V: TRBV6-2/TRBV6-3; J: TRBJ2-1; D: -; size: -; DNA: TGTGCCAGCAGTTTTGAGACAGGTGAGCAGTTCTTC; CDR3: CASSFETGEQFF
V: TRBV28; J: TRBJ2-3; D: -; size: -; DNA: TGTGCCAGCAGTTTTCTCTCCTCCCCAAAAACCGTAAGCACAGATACGCAGTATTTT; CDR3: CASSFLSSPKTVSTDTQYF